Each of the 2 T cell receptor beta chains below was sequenced from the same sample in a study of beta chain features in type 1 diabetes. These receptors lack a known antigen. Regarding the study as a whole: In every one of the four CD4+ subsets, TCRB CDR3s were moderately but significantly shorter in Type 1 diabetes patients.

Expressed TCRB transcripts were sequenced because the isolated RNA had all been reverse transcribed beforehand. Profiling relied on immunoSEQ multiplex PCR, and the TCRdb table lists in-frame clones only, not all of them. The repertoire consists of approximately 280,000 clones, with 14% to 15% occurring once and the leading ten covering less than 0.02%. Sequenced input: naive CD4+ T cells from blood. Receptors were obtained from a man younger than 35 with type 1 diabetes.

This chain uses TRBV9 with TRBJ2-5; TRBD1 might be the D (5 bases). V was pared by 0 bases and J by 5 bases, with 11 bases between. The CDR3 totals 14 residues. CDR1 and CDR2 (germline): SGDLS, YYNGEE. The CDR3 DNA reads as TGTGCCAGCAGCGTAGAAGTCAGGGCGGAGACCCAGTACTTC. Protein sequence: CASSVEVRAETQYF.

This clone was counted only a few times. The CDR3 DNA reads TGTGCCAGTAGATCGGGACAGGGAGGCGAGCAGTACTTC. Its translation is CASRSGQGGEQYF. The chain combines TRBV6-5 with TRBJ2-7; TRBD1 matches at 9 bases. Losses at the gene ends were 9 bases for V and 6 bases for J; bases not matched to a gene: 9. The germline V gene has CDR1 MNHEY and CDR2 SVGAGI. The CDR3 length is 13 residues.